This T cell receptor beta chain is from a study of a mutant IDH1 vaccine in newly diagnosed glioma. TCRdb keeps only in-frame clones here, not all; method: immunoSEQ multiplex PCR. The table shows tens of thousands of clones, with 85% to 90% occurring only once. The length of the CDR3 is 14 residues. The germline V gene has CDR1 LNHDA and CDR2 SQIVND (reference sequence). V lost 3 bases, J lost 13 bases, and 19 bases lay in between. The time point is: week 35, safety follow-up. Vaccination comprised doses that each held 300 ug of mutant IDH1 20-mer peptide, plus topical imiquimod. About this clone: Its antigen is as yet unknown.

Sequencing used PBMCs, obtained from a glioma patient whose treatment included an IDH1 peptide vaccine. The rearrangement joins TRBV19 to TRBJ2-4, with D possibly matching TRBD2 (5 bases). The clonotype was recovered from a man aged 40-55 years with glioma. CDR3 bases: TGTGCCAGTAGTATCGTTAGGGCGGCGGGTTTCCAGTACTTC. Translated: CASSIVRAAGFQYF. The entire variable domain, with the rest obtained from reference TRBV19 and TRBJ2-4, is as follows: DGGITQSPKYLFRKEGQNVTLSCEQNLNHDAMYWYRQDPGQGLRLIYYSQIVNDFQKGDIAEGYSVSREKKESFPLTVTSAQKNPTAFYLCASSIVRAAGFQYFGAGTRLSVL.